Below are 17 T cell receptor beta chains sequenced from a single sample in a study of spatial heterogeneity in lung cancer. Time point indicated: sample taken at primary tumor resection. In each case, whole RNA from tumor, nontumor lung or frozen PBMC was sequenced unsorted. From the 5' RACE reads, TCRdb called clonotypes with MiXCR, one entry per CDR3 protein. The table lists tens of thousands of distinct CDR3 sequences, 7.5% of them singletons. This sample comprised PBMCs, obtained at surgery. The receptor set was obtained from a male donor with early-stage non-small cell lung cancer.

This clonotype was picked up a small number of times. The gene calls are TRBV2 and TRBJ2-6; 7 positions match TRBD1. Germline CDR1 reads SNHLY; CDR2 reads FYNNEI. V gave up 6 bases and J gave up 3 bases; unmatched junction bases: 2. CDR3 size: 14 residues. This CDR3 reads CASRTGFGANVLTF. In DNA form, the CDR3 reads TGTGCCAGCAGGACAGGGTTTGGGGCCAACGTCCTGACTTTC.

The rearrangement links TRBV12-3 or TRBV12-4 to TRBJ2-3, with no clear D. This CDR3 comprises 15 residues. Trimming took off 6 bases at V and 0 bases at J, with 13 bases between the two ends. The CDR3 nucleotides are TGTGCCAGCAGCCCCTCGGCATATAGCACAGATACGCAGTATTTT. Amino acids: CASSPSAYSTDTQYF.

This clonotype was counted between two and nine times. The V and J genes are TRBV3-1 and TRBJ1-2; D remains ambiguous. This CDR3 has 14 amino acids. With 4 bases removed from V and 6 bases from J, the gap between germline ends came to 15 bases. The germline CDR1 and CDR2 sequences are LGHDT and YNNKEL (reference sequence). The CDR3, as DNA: TGTGCCAGCAGCCCGGGCCGGACGGACGATGGCTACACCTTC. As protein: CASSPGRTDDGYTF. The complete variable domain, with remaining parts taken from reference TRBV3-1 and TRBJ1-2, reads DTAVSQTPKYLVTQMGNDKSIKCEQNLGHDTMYWYKQDSKKFLKIMFSYNNKELIINETVPNRFSPKSPDKAHLNLHINSLELGDSAVYFCASSPGRTDDGYTFGSGTRLTVV.

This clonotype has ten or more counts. The DNA for the CDR3 is TGTGCCAGCAGTCCAGGGGATAGCTATGGCTACACCTTC. This codes for CASSPGDSYGYTF. The chain recombines TRBV28 with TRBJ1-2, with D perhaps TRBD1 (6 bases). V was cut by 5 bases and J by 4 bases, with 11 bases left in between. The CDR3 spans 13 residues. Germline V gene lookup returns CDR1 MDHEN and CDR2 SYDVKM.

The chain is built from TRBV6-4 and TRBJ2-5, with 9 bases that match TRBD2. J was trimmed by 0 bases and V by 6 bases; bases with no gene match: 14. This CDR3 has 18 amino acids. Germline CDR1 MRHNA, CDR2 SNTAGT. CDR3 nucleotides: TGTGCCAGCAGGCCCGGGGCTAGCGGGGTCAGGTACCAAGAGACCCAGTACTTC. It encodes CASRPGASGVRYQETQYF.

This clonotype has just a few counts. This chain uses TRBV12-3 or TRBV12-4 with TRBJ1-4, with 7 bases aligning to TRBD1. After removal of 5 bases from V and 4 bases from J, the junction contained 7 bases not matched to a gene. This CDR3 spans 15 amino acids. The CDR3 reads CASSLRTGVNEKLFF. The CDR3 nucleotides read TGTGCCAGCAGTCTTCGGACAGGCGTTAATGAAAAACTGTTTTTT.

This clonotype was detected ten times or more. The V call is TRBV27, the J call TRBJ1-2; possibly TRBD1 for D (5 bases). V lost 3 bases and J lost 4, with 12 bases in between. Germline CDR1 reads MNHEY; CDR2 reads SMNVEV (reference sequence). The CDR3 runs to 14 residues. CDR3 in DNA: TGTGCCAGCAGTTTGGGCAGGGTACCCTATGGCTACACCTTC. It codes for CASSLGRVPYGYTF.

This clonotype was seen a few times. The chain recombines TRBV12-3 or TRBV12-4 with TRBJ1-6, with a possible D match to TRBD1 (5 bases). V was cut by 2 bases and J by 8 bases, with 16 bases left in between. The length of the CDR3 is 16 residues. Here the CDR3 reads CASSLTGSGYDSPLHF. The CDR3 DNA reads TGTGCCAGCAGTTTAACAGGTTCAGGGTATGATTCACCCCTCCACTTT.

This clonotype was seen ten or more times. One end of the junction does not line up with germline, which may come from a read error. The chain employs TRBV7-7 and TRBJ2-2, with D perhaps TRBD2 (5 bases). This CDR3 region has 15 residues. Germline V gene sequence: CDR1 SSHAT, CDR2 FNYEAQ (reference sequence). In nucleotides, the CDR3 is TGTGCTAGCAGCCTCAGCGGAGAATACACCGGGGAGCTGTTTTTT. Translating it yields CASSLSGEYTGELFF.

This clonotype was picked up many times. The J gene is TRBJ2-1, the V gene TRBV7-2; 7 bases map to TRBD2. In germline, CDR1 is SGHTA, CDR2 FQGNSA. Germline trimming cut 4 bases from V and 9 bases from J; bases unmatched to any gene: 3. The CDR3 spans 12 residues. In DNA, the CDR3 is TGTGCCAGCAGCTACAGCGGGGCTGAGCAGTTCTTC. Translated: CASSYSGAEQFF.

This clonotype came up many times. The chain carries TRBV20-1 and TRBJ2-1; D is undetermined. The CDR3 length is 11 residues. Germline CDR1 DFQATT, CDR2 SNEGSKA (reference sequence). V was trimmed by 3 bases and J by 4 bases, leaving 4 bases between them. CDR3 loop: CSASRYNEQFF. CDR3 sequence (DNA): TGCAGTGCTAGCAGGTACAATGAGCAGTTCTTC.

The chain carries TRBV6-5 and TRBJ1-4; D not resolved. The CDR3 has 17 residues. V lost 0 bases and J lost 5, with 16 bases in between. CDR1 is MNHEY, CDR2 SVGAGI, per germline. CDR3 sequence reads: CASSYSIWPGVNEKLFF. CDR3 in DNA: TGTGCCAGCAGTTACTCGATTTGGCCCGGTGTAAATGAAAAACTGTTTTTT.

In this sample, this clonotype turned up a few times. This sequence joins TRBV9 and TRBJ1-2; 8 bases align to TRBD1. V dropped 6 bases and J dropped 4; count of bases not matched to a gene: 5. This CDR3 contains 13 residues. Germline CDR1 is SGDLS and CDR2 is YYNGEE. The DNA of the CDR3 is TGTGCCAGCAACCCACAGGGGGGCTATGGCTACACCTTC. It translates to CASNPQGGYGYTF.

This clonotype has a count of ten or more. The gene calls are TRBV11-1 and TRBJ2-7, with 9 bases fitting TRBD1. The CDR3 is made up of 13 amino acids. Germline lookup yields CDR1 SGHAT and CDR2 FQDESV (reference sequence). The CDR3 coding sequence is TGTGCCAGCAGCTTAGGAGGAGGGACAGGGTCAATCGTC. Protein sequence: CASSLGGGTGSIV.

The CDR3 coding sequence is TGCGCCAGCAGCTTGGGTACCTCTGATCGAAACACCATATATTTT. It encodes CASSLGTSDRNTIYF. The chain combines TRBV5-1 with TRBJ1-3; D is ambiguous. Trimming took off 0 bases at V and 5 bases at J, with 12 bases between the two ends. Germline assignment: CDR1 SGHRS and CDR2 YFSETQ. CDR3 length equals 15 residues.

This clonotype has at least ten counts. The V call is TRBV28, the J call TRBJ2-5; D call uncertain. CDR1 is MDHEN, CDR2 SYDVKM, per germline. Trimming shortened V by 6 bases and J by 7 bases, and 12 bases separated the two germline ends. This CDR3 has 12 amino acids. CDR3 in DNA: TGTGCCAGCAGGAACCCAGCTAGGACCCAGTACTTC. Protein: CASRNPARTQYF. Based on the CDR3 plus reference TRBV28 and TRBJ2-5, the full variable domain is DVKVTQSSRYLVKRTGEKVFLECVQDMDHENMFWYRQDPGLGLRLIYFSYDVKMKEKGDIPEGYSVSREKKERFSLILESASTNQTSMYLCASRNPARTQYFGPGTRLLVL.

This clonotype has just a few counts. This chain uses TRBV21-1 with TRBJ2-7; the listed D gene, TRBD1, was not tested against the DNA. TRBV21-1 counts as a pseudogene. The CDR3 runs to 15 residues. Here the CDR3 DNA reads TGTGCCAGCAGCCCCGCGTGGCTGTCTACCTACGAGCAGTACGTC. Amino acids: CASSPAWLSTYEQYV.